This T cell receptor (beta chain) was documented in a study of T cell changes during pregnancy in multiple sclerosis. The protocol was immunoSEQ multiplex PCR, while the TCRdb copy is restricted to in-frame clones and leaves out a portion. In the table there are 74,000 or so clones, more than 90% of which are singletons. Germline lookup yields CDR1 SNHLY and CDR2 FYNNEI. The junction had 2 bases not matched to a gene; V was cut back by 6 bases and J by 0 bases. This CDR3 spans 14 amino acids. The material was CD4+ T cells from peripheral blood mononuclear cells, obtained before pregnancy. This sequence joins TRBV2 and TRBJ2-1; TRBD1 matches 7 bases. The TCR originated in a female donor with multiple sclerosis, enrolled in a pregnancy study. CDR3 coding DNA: TGTGCCAGCAGAGACAGGGTCTCCTACAATGAGCAGTTCTTC. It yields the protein CASRDRVSYNEQFF.